The entry below describes one T cell receptor (beta chain). The sample holds other DNA sequences that translate to the same CDR3. This record comes from a study of blood T cell repertoires in COVID-19. Study-level background: Researchers got acute and convalescent COVID-19 samples from the United States, Italy and Spain. Sources were T cells, B-cell-depleted T cells, or PBMCs; the material itself was cDNA or gDNA.

Per the study methods: Cell counts per sample came from amplifying reference gene primers. Profiling relied on immunoSEQ multiplex PCR, and the TCRdb table lists in-frame clones only, not all of them. V and J calls and clone size are as listed in that table; D and trimming were resolved from the DNA. The sample shows about 190,000 clones, under 90% of them seen only once. Trimming cost V 4 bases and J 5 bases, with 14 bases left between them. This CDR3 contains 14 residues. Germline V gene lookup returns CDR1 MDHEN and CDR2 SYDVKM. Input material: peripheral blood. V usage is TRBV28 and J usage is TRBJ1-1, with D possibly being TRBD1 (6 bases). This clonotype originated in a man in his 60s with acute or convalescent COVID-19. The DNA for the CDR3 is TGTGCCAGCAGTTCGACAGGAAGAACAACTGAAGCTTTCTTT. Amino acid sequence: CASSSTGRTTEAFF.